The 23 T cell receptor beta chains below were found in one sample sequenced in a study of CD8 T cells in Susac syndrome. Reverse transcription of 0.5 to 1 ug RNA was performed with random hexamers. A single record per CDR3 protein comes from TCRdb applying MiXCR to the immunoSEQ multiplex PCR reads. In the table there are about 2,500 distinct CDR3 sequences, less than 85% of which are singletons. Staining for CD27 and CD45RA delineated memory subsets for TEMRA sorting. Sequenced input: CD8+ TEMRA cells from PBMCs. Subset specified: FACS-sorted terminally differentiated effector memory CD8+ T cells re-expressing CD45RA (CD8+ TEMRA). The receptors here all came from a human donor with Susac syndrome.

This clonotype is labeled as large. CDR3 nucleotides: TGTGCCAGCAGTGATAGACAAATGAGAAATCAGCCCCAGCATTTT. It is translated as CASSDRQMRNQPQHF. The chain uses TRBV2 and TRBJ1-5, with unresolved D. V lost 3 bases to trimming and J lost 4 bases, with 13 bases between them. Per the germline V gene, CDR1 is SNHLY and CDR2 is FYNNEI. The CDR3 is 15 residues long.

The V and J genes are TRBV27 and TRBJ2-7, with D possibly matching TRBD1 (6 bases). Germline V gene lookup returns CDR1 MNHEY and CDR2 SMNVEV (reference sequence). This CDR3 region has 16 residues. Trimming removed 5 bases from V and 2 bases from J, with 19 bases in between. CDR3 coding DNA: TGTGCCAGCAGTCCCTACGGAGCGGCAGGGGCCTACGAGCAGTACTTC. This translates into CASSPYGAAGAYEQYF.

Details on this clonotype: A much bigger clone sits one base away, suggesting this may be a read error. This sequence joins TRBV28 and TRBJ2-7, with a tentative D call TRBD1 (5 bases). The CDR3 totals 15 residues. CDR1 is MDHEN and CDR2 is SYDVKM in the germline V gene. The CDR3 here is CARSLELGPTREQYF. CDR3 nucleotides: TGTGCCCGCAGTTTAGAACTGGGGCCTACGAGGGAGCAGTACTTC.

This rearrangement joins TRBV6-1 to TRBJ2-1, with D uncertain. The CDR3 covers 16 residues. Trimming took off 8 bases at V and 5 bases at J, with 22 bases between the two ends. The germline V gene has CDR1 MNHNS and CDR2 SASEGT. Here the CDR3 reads CASQPSGGYLNNEQFF. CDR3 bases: TGTGCCAGCCAACCCTCGGGCGGATACCTAAACAATGAGCAGTTCTTC.

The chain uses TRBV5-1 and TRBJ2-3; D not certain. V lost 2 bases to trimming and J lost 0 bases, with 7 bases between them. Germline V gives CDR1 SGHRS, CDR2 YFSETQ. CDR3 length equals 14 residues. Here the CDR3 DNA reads TGCGCCAGCAGCTTAGAGATTAGCACAGATACGCAGTATTTT. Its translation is CASSLEISTDTQYF.

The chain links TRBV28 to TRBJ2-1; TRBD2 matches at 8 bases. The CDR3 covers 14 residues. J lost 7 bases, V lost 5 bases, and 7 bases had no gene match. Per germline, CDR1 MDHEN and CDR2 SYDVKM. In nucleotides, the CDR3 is TGTGCCAGCAGTGACGGGACTAGGCCGAATGAGCAGTTCTTC. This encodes CASSDGTRPNEQFF.

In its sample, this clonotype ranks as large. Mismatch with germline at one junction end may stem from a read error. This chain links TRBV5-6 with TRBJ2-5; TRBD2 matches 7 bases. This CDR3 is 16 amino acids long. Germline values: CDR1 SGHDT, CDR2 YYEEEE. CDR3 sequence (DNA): TGTGCCCGCAGCTTGGTGGGGGGGTGGTACCAAGAGACCCAGTACTTC. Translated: CARSLVGGWYQETQYF. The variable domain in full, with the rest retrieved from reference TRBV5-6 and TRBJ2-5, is DAGVTQSPTHLIKTRGQQVTLRCSPKSGHDTVSWYQQALGQGPQFIFQYYEEEERQRGNFPDRFSGHQFPNYSSELNVNALLLGDSALYLCARSLVGGWYQETQYFGPGTRLLVL.

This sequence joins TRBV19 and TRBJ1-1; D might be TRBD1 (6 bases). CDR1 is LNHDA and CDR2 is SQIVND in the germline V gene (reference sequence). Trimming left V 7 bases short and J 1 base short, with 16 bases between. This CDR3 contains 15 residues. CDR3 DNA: TGTGCCAGTACCCCCGAGGGGGTGGGGAACACTGAAGCTTTCTTT. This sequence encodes CASTPEGVGNTEAFF.

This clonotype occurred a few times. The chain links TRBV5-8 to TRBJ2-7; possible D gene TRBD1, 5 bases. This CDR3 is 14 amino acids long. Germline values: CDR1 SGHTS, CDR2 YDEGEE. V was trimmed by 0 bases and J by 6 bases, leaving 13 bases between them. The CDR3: CASSLDSWGLEQYF. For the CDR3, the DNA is TGTGCCAGCAGCTTGGACTCATGGGGCCTCGAGCAGTACTTC.

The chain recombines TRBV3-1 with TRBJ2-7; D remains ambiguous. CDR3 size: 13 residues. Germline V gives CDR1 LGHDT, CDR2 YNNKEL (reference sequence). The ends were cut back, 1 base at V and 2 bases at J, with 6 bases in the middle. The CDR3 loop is CASSQGHTYEQYF. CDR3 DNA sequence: TGTGCCAGCAGCCAAGGGCATACCTACGAGCAGTACTTC.

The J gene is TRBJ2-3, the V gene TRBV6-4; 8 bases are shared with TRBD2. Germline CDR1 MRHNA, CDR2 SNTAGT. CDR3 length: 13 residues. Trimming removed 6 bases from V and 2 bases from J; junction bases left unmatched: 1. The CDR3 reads CASSGGATDTQYF. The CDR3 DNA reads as TGTGCCAGCAGCGGGGGGGCCACAGATACGCAGTATTTT.

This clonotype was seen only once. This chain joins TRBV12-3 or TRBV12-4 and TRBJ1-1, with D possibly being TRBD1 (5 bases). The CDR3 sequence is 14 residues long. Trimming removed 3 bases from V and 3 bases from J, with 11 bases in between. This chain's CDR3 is CASSLNGAHTEAFF. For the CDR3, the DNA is TGTGCCAGCAGTTTGAATGGGGCTCACACTGAAGCTTTCTTT.

CDR3 residues: CASSQEPVVYTQYF. In DNA form, the CDR3 reads TGCGCCAGCAGCCAAGAACCAGTTGTATATACGCAGTATTTT. The rearrangement links TRBV4-1 to TRBJ2-3; unclear D gene. CDR3 length: 14 residues. Trimming left V 0 bases short and J 7 bases short, with 11 bases between. Germline V gene data show CDR1 as MGHRA and CDR2 as YSYEKL.

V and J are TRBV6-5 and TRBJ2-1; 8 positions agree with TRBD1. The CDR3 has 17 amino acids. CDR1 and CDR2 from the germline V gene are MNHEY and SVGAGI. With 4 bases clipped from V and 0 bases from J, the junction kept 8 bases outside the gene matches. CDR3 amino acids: CASSSTGGLSSYNEQFF. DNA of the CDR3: TGTGCCAGCAGTTCTACAGGGGGGCTAAGCTCCTACAATGAGCAGTTCTTC.

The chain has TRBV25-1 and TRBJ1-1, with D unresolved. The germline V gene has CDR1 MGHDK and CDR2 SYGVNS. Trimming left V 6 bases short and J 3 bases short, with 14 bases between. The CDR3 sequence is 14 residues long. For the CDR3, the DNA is TGTGCCAGCAGGCCAACCGTACCGGACACTGAAGCTTTCTTT. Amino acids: CASRPTVPDTEAFF.

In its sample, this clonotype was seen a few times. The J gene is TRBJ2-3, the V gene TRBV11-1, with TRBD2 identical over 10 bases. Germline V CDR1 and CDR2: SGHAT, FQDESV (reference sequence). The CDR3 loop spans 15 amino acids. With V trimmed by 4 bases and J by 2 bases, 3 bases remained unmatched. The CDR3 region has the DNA TGTGCCAGCAGCTACGGGACTAGCGACACAGATACGCAGTATTTT. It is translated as CASSYGTSDTDTQYF.

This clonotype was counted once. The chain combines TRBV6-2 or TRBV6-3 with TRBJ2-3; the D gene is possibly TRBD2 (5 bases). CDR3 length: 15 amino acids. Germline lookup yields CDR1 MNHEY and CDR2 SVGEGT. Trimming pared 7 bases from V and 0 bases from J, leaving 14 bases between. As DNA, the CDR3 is TGTGCCAGCACCCACGGGGATACTAGCACAGATACGCAGTATTTT. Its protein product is CASTHGDTSTDTQYF.

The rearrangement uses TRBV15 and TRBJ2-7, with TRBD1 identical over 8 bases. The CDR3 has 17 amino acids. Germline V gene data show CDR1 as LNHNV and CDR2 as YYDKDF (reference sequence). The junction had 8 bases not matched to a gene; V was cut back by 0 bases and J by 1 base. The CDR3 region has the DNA TGTGCCACCAGCAGAGATTTGGGACAGGAACCTTCCTACGAGCAGTACTTC. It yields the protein CATSRDLGQEPSYEQYF.

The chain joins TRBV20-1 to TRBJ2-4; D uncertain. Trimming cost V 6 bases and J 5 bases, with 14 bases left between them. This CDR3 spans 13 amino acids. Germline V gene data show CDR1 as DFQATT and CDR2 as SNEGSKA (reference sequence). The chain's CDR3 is CSAPGRRENIQYF. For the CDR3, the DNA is TGCAGTGCGCCGGGCAGGCGAGAAAACATTCAGTACTTC.

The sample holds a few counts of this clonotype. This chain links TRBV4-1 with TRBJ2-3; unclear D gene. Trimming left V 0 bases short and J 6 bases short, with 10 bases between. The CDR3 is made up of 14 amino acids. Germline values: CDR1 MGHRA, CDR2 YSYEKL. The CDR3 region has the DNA TGCGCCAGCAGCCAAGATTTGGCAGCGGATACGCAGTATTTT. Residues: CASSQDLAADTQYF.

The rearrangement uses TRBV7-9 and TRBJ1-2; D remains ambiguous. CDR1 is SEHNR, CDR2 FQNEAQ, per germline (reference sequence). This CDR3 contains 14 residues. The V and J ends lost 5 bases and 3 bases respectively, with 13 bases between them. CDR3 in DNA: TGTGCCAGCAGCGCGGACGCTGGGGACTATGGCTACACCTTC. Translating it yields CASSADAGDYGYTF.

The CDR3 DNA sequence: TGTGCCAGCAGTGACTCGGCTAGCGGAGCCACAGATACGCAGTATTTT. Translating gives CASSDSASGATDTQYF. The V call is TRBV6-4, the J call TRBJ2-3; 7 nucleotides agree with TRBD2. There are 16 residues in the CDR3. Germline lookup yields CDR1 MRHNA and CDR2 SNTAGT. Trimming at V came to 0 bases and at J to 2 bases, leaving 5 bases not matched to a gene.

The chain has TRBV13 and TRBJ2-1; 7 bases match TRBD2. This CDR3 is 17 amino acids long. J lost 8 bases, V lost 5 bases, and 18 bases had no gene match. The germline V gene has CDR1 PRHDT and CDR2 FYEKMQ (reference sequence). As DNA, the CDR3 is TGTGCCAGCAGCCTGGCGACTAGCTTTGAGCTATTTGATGAGCAGTTCTTC. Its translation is CASSLATSFELFDEQFF.